This entry features one T cell receptor (beta chain) sequence. The target antigen is unknown. The sample is drawn from a study of cytomegalovirus exposure and HLA in healthy donors. Whole-study results and caveats: Listed as cytomegalovirus-associated were over 150 TCR beta chains. Among the CMV-associated chains, a few were confirmed in vitro as specific for CMV antigens. Clusters of TCRs from the first cohort tended to co-occur in the roughly 120 validation repertoires (as a later analysis found).

Profiling relied on immunoSEQ multiplex PCR, and the TCRdb table lists in-frame clones only, not all of them. The sample carries some 110,000 clones, about 85% recorded once. V lost 4 bases, J lost 6 bases, and 6 bases stayed unmatched. The germline V gene encodes CDR1 LGHNA and CDR2 YSLEER. This CDR3 comprises 14 residues. The rearrangement joins TRBV4-3 to TRBJ2-1; TRBD1 matches 7 bases. The specimen was PBMCs. The origin of this receptor is a young man in good health and CMV-seropositive. CDR3 sequence reads: CASSLRTGGNEQFF. CDR3 sequence (DNA): TGCGCCAGCAGCCTCAGGACAGGAGGCAATGAGCAGTTCTTC.